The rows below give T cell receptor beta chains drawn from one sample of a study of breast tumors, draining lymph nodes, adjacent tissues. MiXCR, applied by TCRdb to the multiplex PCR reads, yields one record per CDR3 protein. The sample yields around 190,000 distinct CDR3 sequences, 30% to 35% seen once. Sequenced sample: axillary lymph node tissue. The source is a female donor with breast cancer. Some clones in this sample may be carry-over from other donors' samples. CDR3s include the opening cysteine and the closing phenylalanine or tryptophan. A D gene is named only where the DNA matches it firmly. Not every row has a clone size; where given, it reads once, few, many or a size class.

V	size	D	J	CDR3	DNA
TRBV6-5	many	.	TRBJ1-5	CASSRDYSNQPQHF	TGTGCCAGCAGCCGGGATTATAGCAATCAGCCCCAGCATTTT
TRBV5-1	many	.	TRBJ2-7	CASSLVGGDEQYF	TGCGCCAGCAGCTTGGTTGGAGGAGACGAGCAGTACTTC
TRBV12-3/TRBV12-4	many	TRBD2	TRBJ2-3	CASSPGTSGGNLESTDTQYF	TGTGCCAGCAGCCCCGGGACTAGCGGGGGGAACCTAGAGAGCACAGATACGCAGTATTTT
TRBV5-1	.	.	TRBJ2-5	CASSWQGIDDTQYF	TGCGCCAGCAGCTGGCAGGGGATCGACGACACCCAGTACTTC
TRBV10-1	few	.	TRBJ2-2	CASSEFRGRVVSGELFF	TGCGCCAGCAGTGAGTTCCGGGGCAGGGTAGTGTCCGGGGAGCTGTTTTTT
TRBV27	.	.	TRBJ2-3	CASSLSGGIDTQYF	TGTGCCAGCAGTTTATCGGGGGGTATAGATACGCAGTATTTT
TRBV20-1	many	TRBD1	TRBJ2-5	CSARNFGGLDRGETQYF	TGCAGTGCTAGAAACTTCGGTGGTCTAGACAGGGGGGAGACCCAGTACTTC
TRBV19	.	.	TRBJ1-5	CASSIVRGFQPQHF	TGTGCCAGTAGTATAGTGAGGGGATTTCAGCCCCAGCATTTT
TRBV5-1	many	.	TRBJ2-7	CASSLAGSNEQYF	TGCGCCAGCAGCTTGGCAGGGTCCAACGAGCAGTACTTC
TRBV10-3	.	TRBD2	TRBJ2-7	CAISESAVRAGGDSYEQYF	TGTGCCATCAGTGAGTCGGCGGTTAGAGCGGGAGGGGACTCCTACGAGCAGTACTTC
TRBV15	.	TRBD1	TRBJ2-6	CATSRQLRGRGPLGANVLTF	TGTGCCACCAGCAGACAACTCCGGGGAAGGGGGCCTCTTGGGGCCAACGTCCTGACTTTC
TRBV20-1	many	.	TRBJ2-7	CSAPGHSTHEQYF	TGCAGTGCCCCAGGACACTCAACCCACGAGCAGTACTTC
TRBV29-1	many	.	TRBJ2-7	CSVVPEGNPTYEQYF	TGCAGCGTTGTCCCGGAGGGGAATCCGACCTACGAGCAGTACTTC
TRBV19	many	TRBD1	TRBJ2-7	CATRQGIHEQYF	TGTGCCACAAGACAGGGGATACACGAGCAGTACTTC
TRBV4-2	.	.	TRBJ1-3	CASSQGIQWEANGYTIYF	TGTGCCAGCAGCCAAGGTATTCAGTGGGAGGCAAATGGCTACACCATATATTTT
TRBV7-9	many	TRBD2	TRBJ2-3	CASSPRGGGGTQYF	TGTGCCAGCAGCCCGCGGGGGGGCGGGGGTACGCAGTATTTT
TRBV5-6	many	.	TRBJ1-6	CASSFRTGPYNSPLHF	TGTGCCAGCAGCTTCAGAACGGGTCCCTATAATTCACCCCTCCACTTT
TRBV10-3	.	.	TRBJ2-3	CAISESSPNTQYF	TGTGCCATCAGTGAGTCGAGCCCCAATACGCAGTATTTT
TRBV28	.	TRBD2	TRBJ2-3	CASISSGTSGIDTQYF	TGTGCCAGCATCTCCTCCGGGACTAGCGGGATAGATACGCAGTATTTT
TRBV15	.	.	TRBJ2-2	CATSRDRGELFF	TGTGCCACCAGCAGAGATCGTGGGGAGCTGTTTTTT
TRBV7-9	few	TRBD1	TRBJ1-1	CAGDRAWDTEAFF	TGTGCCGGGGACAGGGCGTGGGACACTGAAGCTTTCTTT
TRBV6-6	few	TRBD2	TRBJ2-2	CASSFSAGGWAGELFF	TGTGCCAGCAGTTTTTCAGCGGGGGGTTGGGCCGGGGAGCTGTTTTTT
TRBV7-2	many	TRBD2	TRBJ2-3	CASSLGRGAPTDTQYF	TGTGCCAGCAGTTTAGGGCGGGGGGCCCCCACAGATACGCAGTATTTT
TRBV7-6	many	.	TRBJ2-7	CASSPREAGPYEQYF	TGTGCCAGCAGCCCCCGCGAGGCGGGACCCTACGAGCAGTACTTC
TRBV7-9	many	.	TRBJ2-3	CASSLITDTQYF	TGTGCCAGCAGCCTAATAACAGATACGCAGTATTTT
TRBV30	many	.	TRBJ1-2	CACSSSSYGYTF	TGTGCCTGCTCCTCCAGCTCCTATGGCTACACCTTC
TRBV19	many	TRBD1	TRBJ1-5	CATQGQHNQPQHF	TGTGCCACCCAGGGACAGCACAATCAGCCCCAGCATTTT
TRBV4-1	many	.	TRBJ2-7	CASSQGQHEQYF	TGCGCCAGCAGCCAGGGTCAACACGAGCAGTACTTC
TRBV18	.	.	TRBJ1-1	CASSPLAGLMNTEAFF	TGTGCCAGCTCACCACTCGCAGGGCTCATGAACACTGAAGCTTTCTTT
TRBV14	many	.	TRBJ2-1	CASSYPGFYNEQSF	TGTGCCAGCAGTTACCCAGGTTTTTACAATGAGCAGTCCTTC
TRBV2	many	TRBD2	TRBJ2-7	CASSLRLAGRSSSYEQYF	TGTGCCAGCAGTTTGAGACTAGCGGGCCGATCTTCCTCCTACGAGCAGTACTTC
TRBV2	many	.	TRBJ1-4	CASRRGGEKLFF	TGTGCCAGCAGGCGAGGGGGGGAAAAACTGTTTTTT
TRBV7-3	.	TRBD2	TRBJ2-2	CASSPGGSGELFF	TGTGCCAGCAGCCCCGGGGGGTCCGGGGAGCTGTTTTTT
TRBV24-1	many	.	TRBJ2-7	CATSDSGWSEQYF	TGTGCCACCAGTGATTCAGGGTGGAGCGAGCAGTACTTC
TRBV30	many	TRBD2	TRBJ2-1	CAWSVGLADYNEQFF	TGTGCCTGGAGTGTAGGTCTAGCGGACTACAATGAGCAGTTCTTC
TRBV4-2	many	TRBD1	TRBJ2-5	CASSQSGTGAETQYF	TGTGCCAGCAGCCAATCCGGGACAGGGGCTGAGACCCAGTACTTC
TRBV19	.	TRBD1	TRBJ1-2	CASSPGQAYGYTF	TGTGCCAGTAGTCCGGGACAGGCTTATGGCTACACCTTC
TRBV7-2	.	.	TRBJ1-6	CASSLGRGDYNSPLHF	TGTGCCAGCAGCTTAGGGAGGGGGGATTATAATTCACCCCTCCACTTT
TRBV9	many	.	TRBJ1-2	CASSVRDAGRHGYTF	TGTGCCAGCAGCGTAAGGGACGCGGGGAGACATGGCTACACCTTC
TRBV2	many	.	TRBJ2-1	CASHSGPFGYEQFF	TGTGCCAGCCACTCTGGGCCGTTCGGGTATGAGCAGTTCTTC
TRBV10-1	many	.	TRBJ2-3	CASSTGSGDTQYF	TGCGCCAGCAGTACAGGCTCGGGAGATACGCAGTATTTT
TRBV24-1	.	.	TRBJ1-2	CATSDFNIRGLAGYTF	TGTGCCACCAGTGATTTTAATATTCGGGGCCTTGCTGGCTACACCTTC
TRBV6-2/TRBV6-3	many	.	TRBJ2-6	CASTTVFRAGANVLTF	TGTGCCAGCACTACGGTCTTCCGTGCTGGGGCCAACGTCCTGACTTTC
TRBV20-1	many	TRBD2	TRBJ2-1	CSARDVGLAGGSYNEQFF	TGCAGTGCTAGAGATGTCGGACTAGCGGGGGGGAGCTACAATGAGCAGTTCTTC
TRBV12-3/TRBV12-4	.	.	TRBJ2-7	CASRDGQPYEQYF	TGTGCCAGCAGGGACGGGCAGCCCTACGAGCAGTACTTC
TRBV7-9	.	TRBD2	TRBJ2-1	CASSLSSGGVVDEQFF	TGTGCCAGCAGCTTATCTAGCGGGGGGGTCGTCGATGAGCAGTTCTTC
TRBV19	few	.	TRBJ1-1	CASSIVHNMNTEAFF	TGTGCCAGTAGTATAGTTCATAATATGAACACTGAAGCTTTCTTT